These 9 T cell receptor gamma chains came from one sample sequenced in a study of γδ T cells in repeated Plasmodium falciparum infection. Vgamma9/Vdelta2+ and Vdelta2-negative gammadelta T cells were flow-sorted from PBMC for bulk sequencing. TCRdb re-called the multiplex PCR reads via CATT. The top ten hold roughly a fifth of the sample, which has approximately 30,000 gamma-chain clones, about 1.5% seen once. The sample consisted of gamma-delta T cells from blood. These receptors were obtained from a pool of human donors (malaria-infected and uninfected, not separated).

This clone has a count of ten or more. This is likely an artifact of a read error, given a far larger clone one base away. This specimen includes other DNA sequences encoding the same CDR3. The CDR3 DNA is TGTGCCTTGTGGGGTAGTAAAGAGTTGGGCAAAAAAATCAAGGTATTT. Translation: CALWGSKELGKKIKVF. V usage is TRGV9 and J usage is TRGJP. TCRdb leaves out the J gene; it was filled in here by matching the DNA to germline. The CDR3 extends over 16 amino acids. In germline, CDR1 is GITISATS, CDR2 ISYDGTV (reference sequence). The V segment lost 5 bases and the J segment 5 bases; nucleotides outside the gene matches: 6.

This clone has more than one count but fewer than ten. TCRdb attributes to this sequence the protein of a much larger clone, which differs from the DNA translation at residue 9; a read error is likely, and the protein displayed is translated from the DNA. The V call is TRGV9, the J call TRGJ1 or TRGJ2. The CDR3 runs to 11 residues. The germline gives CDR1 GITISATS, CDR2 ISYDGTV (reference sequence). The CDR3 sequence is CAFLNYYKRLF. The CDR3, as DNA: TGTGCCTTCTTGAATTATTATAAGAGACTCTTT.

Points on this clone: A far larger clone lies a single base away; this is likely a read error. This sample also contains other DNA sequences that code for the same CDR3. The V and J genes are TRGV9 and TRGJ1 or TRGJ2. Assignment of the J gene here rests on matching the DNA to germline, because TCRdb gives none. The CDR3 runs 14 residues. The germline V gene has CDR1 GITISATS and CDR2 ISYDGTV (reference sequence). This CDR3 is CALWEIPNYYKKLF. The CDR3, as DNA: TGCGCCTTGTGGGAAATTCCAAATTATTATAAGAAACTCTTT.

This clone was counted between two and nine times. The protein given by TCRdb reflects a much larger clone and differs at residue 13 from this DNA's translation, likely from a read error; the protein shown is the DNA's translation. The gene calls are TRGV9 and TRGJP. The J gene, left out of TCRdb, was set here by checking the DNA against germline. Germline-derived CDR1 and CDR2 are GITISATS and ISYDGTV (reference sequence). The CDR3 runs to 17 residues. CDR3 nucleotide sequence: TGTGCCTTGTGGGAGCCCCCGTGTTGCTTGGGCAAAGAAATCAAGGTATTT. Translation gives CALWEPPCCLGKEIKVF.

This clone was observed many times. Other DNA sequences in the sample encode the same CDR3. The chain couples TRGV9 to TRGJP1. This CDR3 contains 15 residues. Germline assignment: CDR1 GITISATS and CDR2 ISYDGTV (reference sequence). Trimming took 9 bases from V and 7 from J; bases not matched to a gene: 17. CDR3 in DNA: TGTGCCTTGCCCCTATCGCTGCTCGGTGGTTGGTTCAAGATATTT. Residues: CALPLSLLGGWFKIF.

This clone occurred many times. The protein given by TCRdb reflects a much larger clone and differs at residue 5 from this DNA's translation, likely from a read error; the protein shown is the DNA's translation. CDR3 region: CATWGTPPYYKKLF. CDR3 in DNA: TGTGCCACCTGGGGCACCCCCCCCTATTATAAGAAACTCTTT. The genes are TRGV5 and TRGJ1 or TRGJ2. The J gene, not given by TCRdb, was assigned here from a germline match of the nucleotide sequence. This CDR3 spans 14 amino acids. The J segment lost 4 bases and the V segment lost 5 bases, leaving 11 bases of the junction unmatched. Germline V CDR1 and CDR2: VINAFY, YDVSNSKD.

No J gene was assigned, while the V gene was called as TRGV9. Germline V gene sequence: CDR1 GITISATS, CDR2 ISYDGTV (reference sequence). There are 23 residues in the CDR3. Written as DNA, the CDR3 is TGTGCCTTGTGGGAGGTGAGAGAGTTGGGCAAAAAAATCAAGGTACTTGGTCCCGGAACAAAGCTTTTC. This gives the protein CALWEVRELGKKIKVLGPGTKLF.

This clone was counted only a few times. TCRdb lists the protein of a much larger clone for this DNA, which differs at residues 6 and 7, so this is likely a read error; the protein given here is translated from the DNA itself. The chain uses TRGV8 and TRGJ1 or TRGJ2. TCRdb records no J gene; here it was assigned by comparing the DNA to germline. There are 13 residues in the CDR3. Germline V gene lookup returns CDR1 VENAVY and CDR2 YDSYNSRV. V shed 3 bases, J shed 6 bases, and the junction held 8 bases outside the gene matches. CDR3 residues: CATWDWRSYKKLF. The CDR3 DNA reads TGTGCCACCTGGGATTGGCGATCTTATAAGAAACTCTTT.

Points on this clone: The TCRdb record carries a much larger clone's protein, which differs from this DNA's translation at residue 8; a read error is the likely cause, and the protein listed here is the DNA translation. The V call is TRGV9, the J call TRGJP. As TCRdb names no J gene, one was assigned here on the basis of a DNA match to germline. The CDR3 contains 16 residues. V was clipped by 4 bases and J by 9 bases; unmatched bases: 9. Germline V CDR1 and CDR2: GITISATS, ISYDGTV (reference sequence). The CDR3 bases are TGTGCCTTGTGGGATCGACGGGGGTTGGGCAAAAAAATCAAGGTATTT. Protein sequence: CALWDRRGLGKKIKVF.